Listed here are 26 T cell receptor beta chains from one sample, sequenced in a study of human T cells and chemical hapten exposure. Time point given: pre-sensitization, week 0. Treatment here: therapeutic diphenylcyclopropenone sensitization with weekly scalp DPC. TCRdb independently ran MiXCR on the RACE reads; one entry per CDR3 protein. The sample lists 62,000 or so distinct CDR3 sequences, 10% to 11% occurring once. The starting material was whole blood, obtained in connection with sensitization to the hapten diphenylcyclopropenone (DPC). Source of these receptors: a woman aged 45-65 years with alopecia areata. Some clones in this sample may be carry-over from other donors' samples.

This chain links TRBV24-1 with TRBJ2-2; perhaps TRBD2 as D (5 bases). Germline lookup yields CDR1 KGHDR and CDR2 SFDVKD. The CDR3 length is 14 residues. The germline V and J ends were trimmed by 5 bases and 1 base, with 7 bases remaining between them. The DNA of the CDR3 is TGTGCCACCAGTGCCCGGGGGAACACCGGGGAGCTGTTTTTT. It yields the protein CATSARGNTGELFF.

This clonotype was recorded at least ten times. The rearrangement links TRBV9 to TRBJ2-7; tentatively, D is TRBD1 or TRBD2 (5 bases each). The germline CDR1 and CDR2 sequences are SGDLS and YYNGEE. This CDR3 is built from 15 residues. Deletions cut 0 bases from V and 3 bases from J, with 13 bases between. DNA for the CDR3: TGTGCCAGCAGCGTAGAAGGGACCTCGGTCTACGAGCAGTACTTC. This sequence encodes CASSVEGTSVYEQYF.

V is TRBV20-1 and J is TRBJ2-2; TRBD2 aligns across 7 bases. The CDR3 contains 14 residues. Losses at the gene ends were 2 bases for V and 5 bases for J; bases not matched to a gene: 5. Germline-derived CDR1 and CDR2 are DFQATT and SNEGSKA (reference sequence). The CDR3 region has the DNA TGCAGTGCTAGACGGGCGGGAGAAACCGGGGAGCTGTTTTTT. It specifies CSARRAGETGELFF.

In this sample, this clonotype turned up many times. V gene TRBV7-9 combines with J gene TRBJ1-1; D is uncertain. CDR3 size: 14 residues. Germline V gene sequence: CDR1 SEHNR, CDR2 FQNEAQ (reference sequence). Trimming left V 3 bases short and J 1 base short, with 9 bases between. The CDR3 coding sequence is TGTGCCAGCAGCTTTGTGGGAACGAACACTGAAGCTTTCTTT. Translating gives CASSFVGTNTEAFF.

This clonotype was observed a few times. This sequence joins TRBV4-2 and TRBJ1-5, with a weak D call TRBD1 (5 bases). The CDR3 consists of 16 residues. CDR1 and CDR2 from the germline V gene are LGHNA and YNFKEQ. V was pared by 1 base and J by 0 bases, with 10 bases between. This chain's CDR3 is CASSQVGGFSNQPQHF. The CDR3 coding sequence is TGTGCCAGCAGCCAAGTTGGGGGGTTTAGCAATCAGCCCCAGCATTTT.

There are many counts of this clonotype. The chain recombines TRBV29-1 with TRBJ2-3; either TRBD1 or TRBD2 may fit D (5 bases each). CDR1 and CDR2 (germline): SQVTM, ANQGSEA. V lost 6 bases and J 3 bases, leaving 19 bases between the germline ends. The CDR3 is 15 amino acids. The CDR3 region is CSVVRRDRQTDTQYF. The CDR3 DNA sequence: TGCAGCGTCGTTCGCCGGGACCGACAAACAGATACGCAGTATTTT.

In this sample, this clonotype turned up a few times. V gene TRBV2 combines with J gene TRBJ2-1, with TRBD2 matching over 8 bases. CDR1 is SNHLY and CDR2 is FYNNEI in the germline V gene. The junction had 8 bases not matched to a gene; V was cut back by 7 bases and J by 0 bases. This CDR3 contains 16 residues. CDR3 residues: CASNLESGSSYNEQFF. The CDR3 nucleotides are TGTGCCAGCAATCTCGAGAGCGGGAGCTCCTACAATGAGCAGTTCTTC.

This clonotype came up once. V and J are TRBV11-3 and TRBJ2-3; 10 bases fit TRBD2. CDR1 SGHNT and CDR2 YENEEA come from the germline V gene. CDR3 length: 15 residues. The junction had 8 bases not matched to a gene; V was cut back by 10 bases and J by 1 base. The CDR3 region is CANRRGTSGTDTQYF. The CDR3 DNA reads as TGTGCCAACAGGCGCGGGACTAGCGGCACAGATACGCAGTATTTT.

This clonotype has only a few counts. This chain joins TRBV2 and TRBJ2-4; D gene uncertain. Trimming took off 5 bases at V and 0 bases at J, with 17 bases between the two ends. The CDR3 loop spans 17 amino acids. Germline loops: CDR1 SNHLY, CDR2 FYNNEI. This CDR3 is CASSLYWTGQAKNIQYF. The CDR3 DNA is TGTGCCAGCAGTCTCTACTGGACGGGTCAAGCCAAAAACATTCAGTACTTC.

This clonotype was found many times. The J gene is TRBJ1-4, the V gene TRBV19, with D uncertain. This CDR3 contains 14 residues. V dropped 5 bases and J dropped 7 bases, with 14 bases sitting between them. Looked up from germline, CDR1 is LNHDA and CDR2 is SQIVND (reference sequence). The CDR3 nucleotides read TGTGCCAGTAGTTGGAGGAATGGTCGTGAAAAACTGTTTTTT. This translates into CASSWRNGREKLFF.

This chain links TRBV18 with TRBJ1-2; 8 bases are shared with TRBD1. J was trimmed by 7 bases and V by 2 bases; bases with no gene match: 24. CDR1 is KGHSH, CDR2 LQKENI, per germline. The CDR3 consists of 20 residues. In DNA, the CDR3 is TGTGCCAGCTCACCATACGTCCAAGATACAACCATGGCCAGGGGGCTTGGCTACACCTTC. Its protein product is CASSPYVQDTTMARGLGYTF.

The CDR3 bases are TGCAGTGCCCTACGAACCACAGATACGCAGTATTTT. This encodes CSALRTTDTQYF. The J gene is TRBJ2-3, the V gene TRBV20-1; D call uncertain. The CDR3 is 12 residues long. The ends were cut back, 6 bases at V and 2 bases at J, with 9 bases in the middle. Germline V lookup: CDR1 DFQATT, CDR2 SNEGSKA (reference sequence).

This clonotype came up many times. The V and J genes are TRBV11-2 and TRBJ2-1; 7 bases align to TRBD2. Trimming removed 1 base from V and 2 bases from J; junction bases left unmatched: 8. Germline V gives CDR1 SGHAT, CDR2 FQNNGV. The CDR3 covers 17 residues. In DNA form, the CDR3 reads TGTGCCAGCAGCTTAGTGGCTAGCGGACTCGCCTACAATGAGCAGTTCTTC. Its translation: CASSLVASGLAYNEQFF.

The V and J genes are TRBV4-2 and TRBJ2-7; 12 bases are shared with TRBD1. With 1 base clipped from V and 6 bases from J, the junction kept 7 bases outside the gene matches. The germline V gene has CDR1 LGHNA and CDR2 YNFKEQ. The CDR3 length is 16 residues. This chain's CDR3 is CASSQGMGQGAGEQYF. DNA of the CDR3: TGTGCCAGCAGCCAAGGAATGGGACAGGGGGCGGGCGAGCAGTACTTC.

This clonotype was detected many times. The chain links TRBV5-1 to TRBJ1-1; unclear D gene. The CDR3 contains 12 residues. CDR1 SGHRS and CDR2 YFSETQ come from the germline V gene. Trimming left V 5 bases short and J 7 bases short, with 12 bases between. CDR3 in amino acids: CASSTEGNEAFF. The CDR3 DNA reads TGCGCCAGCAGTACTGAGGGAAATGAAGCTTTCTTT. The full variable domain, in which reference TRBV5-1 and TRBJ1-1 provide the parts outside the CDR3, is KAGVTQTPRYLIKTRGQQVTLSCSPISGHRSVSWYQQTPGQGLQFLFEYFSETQRNKGNFPGRFSGRQFSNSRSEMNVSTLELGDSALYLCASSTEGNEAFFGQGTRLTVV.

This clonotype was recorded at least ten times. V is TRBV18 and J is TRBJ1-3, with 9 bases aligning to TRBD1. The CDR3 has 16 residues. V was pared by 0 bases and J by 0 bases, with 0 bases of the junction left unmatched. Germline lookup yields CDR1 KGHSH and CDR2 LQKENI. CDR3 nucleotide sequence: TGTGCCAGCTCACCACCGGGACAGGGCTCTGGAAACACCATATATTTT. Its translation is CASSPPGQGSGNTIYF.

This clonotype has at least ten counts. The genes are TRBV12-3 or TRBV12-4 and TRBJ2-7; 7 bases match TRBD1. Trimming at V came to 5 bases and at J to 4 bases, leaving 11 bases not matched to a gene. The CDR3 contains 15 residues. CDR3 loop: CASSPRQGGVYEQYF. The CDR3 DNA is TGTGCCAGCAGTCCCAGACAGGGTGGAGTTTACGAGCAGTACTTC.

This clonotype appeared many times. The chain employs TRBV20-1 and TRBJ2-2; no clear D. The ends were cut back, 5 bases at V and 7 bases at J, with 14 bases in the middle. The CDR3 is 13 amino acids. Germline assignment: CDR1 DFQATT and CDR2 SNEGSKA (reference sequence). The CDR3 spells CSAVKNSFGELFF. In DNA, the CDR3 is TGCAGTGCTGTTAAGAATTCGTTCGGGGAGCTGTTTTTT.

This clonotype was recorded many times. V gene TRBV29-1 combines with J gene TRBJ2-1; 9 positions agree with TRBD2. J lost 7 bases, V lost 6 bases, and 10 bases had no gene match. The CDR3 has 14 amino acids. Per the germline V gene, CDR1 is SQVTM and CDR2 is ANQGSEA. The CDR3: CSVLFGGGANEQFF. CDR3 in DNA: TGCAGCGTCCTCTTTGGCGGGGGGGCTAATGAGCAGTTCTTC.

This chain links TRBV6-6 with TRBJ1-6; D is possibly TRBD1 (6 bases). This CDR3 is built from 15 residues. CDR1 is MNHNY and CDR2 is SVGAGI in the germline V gene (reference sequence). V was trimmed by 7 bases and J by 0 bases, leaving 10 bases between them. The CDR3 coding sequence is TGTGCCAGCAATACAGGGAGCTCCTATAATTCACCCCTCCACTTT. Its translation is CASNTGSSYNSPLHF.

The CDR3 DNA follows: TGTGCCAGCAAACTAGGCCTAGCGGCCAACCAAGAGACCCAGTACTTC. Protein product: CASKLGLAANQETQYF. This chain connects TRBV28 to TRBJ2-5; 7 nucleotides align to TRBD2. The V gene end was trimmed by 7 bases and the J gene end by 0 bases; junction bases not matched to a gene: 11. CDR1 is MDHEN and CDR2 is SYDVKM in the germline V gene. The CDR3 is 16 residues long.

The chain carries TRBV10-2 and TRBJ2-5; D is perhaps TRBD2 (6 bases). The CDR3 runs 15 residues. Trimming removed 6 bases from V and 5 bases from J, with 19 bases in between. Germline CDR1 reads WSHSY; CDR2 reads SAAADI. CDR3 amino acids: CASRTGRRGPETQYF. Here the CDR3 DNA reads TGCGCCAGCAGAACTGGACGGAGGGGCCCGGAGACCCAGTACTTC.

This sequence joins TRBV6-1 and TRBJ2-2; no clear D gene. This CDR3 is 14 amino acids long. Germline CDR1 and CDR2: MNHNS and SASEGT. The germline V and J ends were trimmed by 6 bases and 3 bases, with 11 bases remaining between them. In nucleotides, the CDR3 is TGTGCCAGCAGCCCACCAAGGGACACCGGGGAGCTGTTTTTT. Amino acid sequence: CASSPPRDTGELFF.

The gene calls are TRBV20-1 and TRBJ2-1, with 11 nucleotides matching TRBD1. The CDR3 runs 15 residues. J lost 7 bases, V lost 3 bases, and 8 bases had no gene match. Germline values: CDR1 DFQATT, CDR2 SNEGSKA (reference sequence). The CDR3 loop reads CSASTGTGGLNEQFF. The CDR3, as DNA: TGCAGTGCTAGTACCGGGACAGGGGGTCTGAATGAGCAGTTCTTC.

This clonotype was found a few times. The chain couples TRBV9 to TRBJ2-7; either TRBD1 or TRBD2 may supply D (5 bases each). The CDR3 runs to 15 residues. Trimming stripped 0 bases from V and 2 bases from J, with 12 bases between. CDR1 and CDR2 from the germline V gene are SGDLS and YYNGEE. The CDR3 is CASSVAGTETYEQYF. In DNA, the CDR3 is TGTGCCAGCAGCGTAGCGGGGACCGAGACCTACGAGCAGTACTTC.

This clonotype was seen at least ten times. This chain connects TRBV3-1 to TRBJ2-7, with 9 bases lining up with TRBD2. This CDR3 is 15 amino acids long. Germline CDR1 LGHDT, CDR2 YNNKEL (reference sequence). Losses at the gene ends were 5 bases for V and 3 bases for J; bases not matched to a gene: 8. CDR3 nucleotide sequence: TGTGCCAGCAGCATTGGGACTAGCTCCTACTACGAGCAGTACTTC. Protein: CASSIGTSSYYEQYF.